This passage covers 32 T cell receptor beta chains from one sample sequenced in a study of T cells after yellow fever vaccination. TCRdb reprocessed the 5' RACE reads with MiXCR, giving one entry per CDR3 protein. This sample has about 69,000 distinct CDR3 sequences, with 4.5% to 7.5% found just once. The sequenced sample was CD4+ T cells sorted from PBMCs, obtained around 14 days after the first yellow fever vaccination. These receptors all stem from a young man who received the YFV17D yellow fever vaccine.

This clonotype was seen more than once but under ten times. This sequence joins TRBV19 and TRBJ2-5, with D tentatively TRBD1 (6 bases). The CDR3 runs to 14 residues. Looked up from germline, CDR1 is LNHDA and CDR2 is SQIVND (reference sequence). Trimming stripped 10 bases from V and 6 bases from J, with 21 bases between. The CDR3 sequence: CANWGKQGRKTQYF. The CDR3 DNA reads TGTGCCAACTGGGGAAAACAGGGTAGGAAGACCCAGTACTTC.

Many counts were recorded for this clonotype. CDR3 bases: TGTGCCAGTAGTACCTTGGACAGGGGGGATCAGCCCCAGCATTTT. It yields the protein CASSTLDRGDQPQHF. The chain recombines TRBV19 with TRBJ1-5; 10 bases line up with TRBD1. Germline V gene data show CDR1 as LNHDA and CDR2 as SQIVND (reference sequence). J lost 5 bases, V lost 4 bases, and 5 bases had no gene match. The CDR3 length is 15 residues.

This clonotype was seen many times. The chain employs TRBV12-3 or TRBV12-4 and TRBJ2-5; D possibly corresponds to TRBD2 (7 bases). CDR3 size: 15 residues. Trimming removed 3 bases from V and 4 bases from J, with 15 bases in between. The CDR3 DNA sequence: TGTGCCAGCAGTTTGATGGGGGGGCCTCGAGAGACCCAGTACTTC. This sequence encodes CASSLMGGPRETQYF.

This clonotype was detected ten times or more. The V call is TRBV12-3 or TRBV12-4, the J call TRBJ2-3; D is possibly TRBD2 (6 bases). V was pared by 4 bases and J by 1 base, with 15 bases between. The CDR3 length is 16 residues. The CDR3 loop is CASSSGRDQGTDTQYF. Here the CDR3 DNA reads TGTGCCAGCAGTTCCGGGCGGGACCAAGGCACAGATACGCAGTATTTT.

In its sample, this clonotype was seen a few times. The chain links TRBV12-3 or TRBV12-4 to TRBJ2-3; the D gene is possibly TRBD2 (7 bases). This CDR3 has 12 amino acids. V lost 8 bases and J 4 bases, leaving 10 bases between the germline ends. This CDR3 reads CASGGAPDTQYF. CDR3 DNA sequence: TGTGCCAGCGGGGGGGCCCCAGATACGCAGTATTTT.

This clonotype was detected many times. The chain has TRBV7-2 and TRBJ2-5; D is tentatively TRBD1 or TRBD2 (6 bases each). Trimming took 5 bases from V and 5 from J, leaving 15 bases between them. The length of the CDR3 is 14 residues. Per germline, CDR1 SGHTA and CDR2 FQGNSA. CDR3 amino acids: CASSAHRAGETQYF. The CDR3, as DNA: TGTGCCAGCAGCGCCCACAGGGCGGGGGAGACCCAGTACTTC.

At least ten counts were recorded for this clonotype. The chain links TRBV11-2 to TRBJ1-6; 7 bases line up with TRBD1. From germline, CDR1 is SGHAT and CDR2 FQNNGV. This CDR3 spans 15 amino acids. The V segment lost 5 bases and the J segment 10 bases; nucleotides outside the gene matches: 11. The CDR3 bases are TGTGCCAGCAGCCCATCAAGACAGGGCTTATCACCCCTCCACTTT. Amino acids: CASSPSRQGLSPLHF.

Many counts were recorded for this clonotype. The chain combines TRBV10-3 with TRBJ2-3; 9 positions agree with TRBD2. Germline V lookup: CDR1 ENHRY, CDR2 SYGVKD. The ends lost 0 bases at V and 6 bases at J; junction bases unmatched: 7. This CDR3 has 16 amino acids. The chain's CDR3 is CAISESIAGGPDTQYF. The CDR3 DNA reads as TGTGCCATCAGTGAGTCGATTGCGGGGGGGCCTGATACGCAGTATTTT.

This clonotype was seen at least ten times. This sequence joins TRBV2 and TRBJ2-3, with 8 bases lining up with TRBD2. The CDR3 is made up of 15 amino acids. With 3 bases clipped from V and 6 bases from J, the junction kept 8 bases outside the gene matches. Germline CDR1 and CDR2: SNHLY and FYNNEI. The CDR3 protein is CASSDHSGAGDTQYF. CDR3 sequence (DNA): TGTGCCAGCAGTGATCATAGCGGGGCTGGGGATACGCAGTATTTT.

This clonotype was seen ten or more times. The chain joins TRBV7-9 to TRBJ1-4; no definite D call. Trimming left V 5 bases short and J 5 bases short, with 18 bases between. The CDR3 extends over 16 amino acids. Per the germline V gene, CDR1 is SEHNR and CDR2 is FQNEAQ (reference sequence). The CDR3 loop reads CASSDGGRPLNEKLFF. The CDR3 coding sequence is TGTGCCAGCAGCGATGGCGGGAGACCACTAAATGAAAAACTGTTTTTT.

There are a few counts of this clonotype. The chain is built from TRBV5-1 and TRBJ1-2, with D possibly matching TRBD1 (5 bases). V was clipped by 3 bases and J by 5 bases, with 8 bases between them. CDR1 is SGHRS and CDR2 is YFSETQ in the germline V gene. The CDR3 totals 12 residues. CDR3 sequence: CASSSGLYGYTF. In nucleotides, the CDR3 is TGCGCCAGCAGCTCGGGACTTTATGGCTACACCTTC.

This clonotype was observed at least ten times. This chain uses TRBV18 with TRBJ1-5; D unclear. CDR3 length: 14 residues. V gave up 2 bases and J gave up 4 bases, with 9 bases separating them. Germline assignment: CDR1 KGHSH and CDR2 LQKENI. CDR3 coding DNA: TGTGCCAGCTCACCAGAGAGACTTAATCAGCCCCAGCATTTT. Its protein product is CASSPERLNQPQHF.

The sample holds a few counts of this clonotype. The J gene is TRBJ2-1, the V gene TRBV5-1; D perhaps matches TRBD2 (7 bases). This CDR3 spans 14 amino acids. Per germline, CDR1 SGHRS and CDR2 YFSETQ. V lost 0 bases to trimming and J lost 7 bases, with 11 bases between them. DNA of the CDR3: TGCGCCAGCAGCTTGGCGGGGGGCGGAAATGAGCAGTTCTTC. Amino acids: CASSLAGGGNEQFF.

This clonotype has ten or more counts. The rearrangement uses TRBV12-3 or TRBV12-4 and TRBJ1-1; D unclear. The CDR3 sequence is 11 residues long. Trimming removed 3 bases at V and 5 bases at J, with 4 bases between. DNA for the CDR3: TGTGCCAGCAGTTTTTTGACTGAAGCTTTCTTT. It is translated as CASSFLTEAFF.

This clonotype was detected a few times. V is TRBV10-3 and J is TRBJ1-1; D is ambiguous. CDR1 and CDR2 (germline): ENHRY, SYGVKD. Trimming took off 3 bases at V and 1 base at J, with 6 bases between the two ends. This CDR3 spans 13 amino acids. The CDR3 here is CAISESPNTEAFF. For the CDR3, the DNA is TGTGCCATCAGTGAATCACCGAACACTGAAGCTTTCTTT.

This clonotype was found many times. The chain joins TRBV5-6 to TRBJ2-5; a possible D gene is TRBD2 (6 bases). V lost 4 bases and J 4 bases, leaving 11 bases between the germline ends. The CDR3 extends over 13 amino acids. Germline CDR1 SGHDT, CDR2 YYEEEE. CDR3 DNA sequence: TGTGCCAGCAGCCATGCGGGAACAGAGACCCAGTACTTC. Translation gives CASSHAGTETQYF.

Ten or more counts support this clonotype. The chain carries TRBV6-5 and TRBJ2-3; D ambiguous. The CDR3 has 15 residues. Germline loops: CDR1 MNHEY, CDR2 SVGAGI. V dropped 0 bases and J dropped 7 bases, with 14 bases sitting between them. CDR3 amino acids: CASSYSSRFGNTQYF. The CDR3 DNA sequence: TGTGCCAGCAGTTACTCGAGCAGGTTTGGAAATACGCAGTATTTT.

The sample holds many counts of this clonotype. The chain is built from TRBV5-5 and TRBJ2-3, with D possibly TRBD1 on 6 matching bases. The germline V and J ends were trimmed by 0 bases and 3 bases, with 11 bases remaining between them. The CDR3 runs to 15 residues. CDR1 and CDR2 (germline): SGHKS, YYEKEE (reference sequence). The CDR3 DNA is TGTGCCAGCAGCTTGGTACAGGGTCAGACAGATACGCAGTATTTT. It specifies CASSLVQGQTDTQYF.

The sample holds many counts of this clonotype. The chain links TRBV7-3 to TRBJ2-5, with D possibly called TRBD1 or TRBD2 (5 bases each). Germline V gives CDR1 SGHTA, CDR2 FQGTGA. Trimming pared 5 bases from V and 2 bases from J, leaving 18 bases between. The length of the CDR3 is 16 residues. CDR3 sequence (DNA): TGTGCCAGCAGCCCAAGGCCAGCCTGGGGGCAAGAGACCCAGTACTTC. Its translation is CASSPRPAWGQETQYF.

This clonotype was counted many times. This chain joins TRBV15 and TRBJ1-1; D is unresolved. The CDR3 runs to 16 residues. Trimming cost V 0 bases and J 2 bases, with 13 bases left between them. Germline CDR1 reads LNHNV; CDR2 reads YYDKDF (reference sequence). The CDR3, as DNA: TGTGCCACCAGCAGAGAAGCTTCGTACGGAAACACTGAAGCTTTCTTT. Translating it yields CATSREASYGNTEAFF.

This clonotype was recorded at least ten times. The CDR3 reads CSAPSGGGPATDTQYF. The CDR3, as DNA: TGCAGTGCACCTAGCGGGGGAGGCCCTGCCACAGATACGCAGTATTTT. This chain connects TRBV20-1 to TRBJ2-3; 10 bases match TRBD2. This CDR3 spans 16 amino acids. Germline V gene lookup returns CDR1 DFQATT and CDR2 SNEGSKA (reference sequence). After removal of 6 bases from V and 2 bases from J, the junction contained 11 bases not matched to a gene.

At least ten counts were recorded for this clonotype. This CDR3 reads CASSQGGGNTEAFF. CDR3 DNA: TGCGCCAGCAGCCAGGGGGGAGGGAACACTGAAGCTTTCTTT. This chain connects TRBV5-1 to TRBJ1-1; 7 bases are shared with TRBD1. Germline CDR1 SGHRS, CDR2 YFSETQ. Trimming cost V 4 bases and J 1 base; bases outside gene matches: 4. The CDR3 is 14 residues long. Full variable domain (missing parts from reference TRBV5-1 and TRBJ1-1): KAGVTQTPRYLIKTRGQQVTLSCSPISGHRSVSWYQQTPGQGLQFLFEYFSETQRNKGNFPGRFSGRQFSNSRSEMNVSTLELGDSALYLCASSQGGGNTEAFFGQGTRLTVV.

This clonotype was seen repeatedly, ten times or more. The chain has TRBV21-1 and TRBJ2-1; the D call TRBD2 from the table was never checked on the DNA. TRBV21-1 is given as a pseudogene. The CDR3 consists of 9 residues. The CDR3 DNA reads as TGTGCCGGGGAATGGGAGCGGGGGTTC. Protein: CAGEWERGF.

This clonotype has ten or more counts. The rearrangement links TRBV27 to TRBJ2-1, with 9 bases aligning to TRBD1. Germline trimming cut 1 base from V and 8 bases from J; bases unmatched to any gene: 15. The germline gives CDR1 MNHEY, CDR2 SMNVEV (reference sequence). This CDR3 comprises 18 residues. The CDR3 DNA is TGTGCCAGCAGTTTATGGTTCCAAACCGGGACAGGGAGCGATGAGCAGTTCTTC. The encoded protein is CASSLWFQTGTGSDEQFF.

This clonotype was counted ten times or more. The chain employs TRBV12-3 or TRBV12-4 and TRBJ2-3; possible D gene TRBD2, 5 bases. This CDR3 contains 15 residues. Deletions cut 6 bases from V and 0 bases from J, with 13 bases between. The DNA for the CDR3 is TGTGCCAGCAGCCGAGAGGACTGGAGCACAGATACGCAGTATTTT. Translation gives CASSREDWSTDTQYF.

This clonotype was seen ten or more times. This rearrangement joins TRBV18 to TRBJ1-1; D not certain. Germline CDR1 is KGHSH and CDR2 is LQKENI. The CDR3 covers 14 residues. The germline V and J ends were trimmed by 3 bases and 6 bases, with 14 bases remaining between them. The CDR3 region is CASSPGSERPEAFF. In DNA, the CDR3 is TGTGCCAGCTCACCGGGGTCGGAAAGGCCTGAAGCTTTCTTT.

This clonotype was found many times. This chain joins TRBV28 and TRBJ2-1; the D gene could be TRBD1 or TRBD2 (5 bases each). With 4 bases removed from V and 0 bases from J, the gap between germline ends came to 16 bases. The germline V gene has CDR1 MDHEN and CDR2 SYDVKM. This CDR3 has 17 residues. The CDR3 sequence is CASSSSGTRRSYNEQFF. The DNA for the CDR3 is TGTGCCAGCAGTTCCTCCGGGACCAGGCGCTCCTACAATGAGCAGTTCTTC.

This clonotype was counted at least ten times. This chain connects TRBV20-1 to TRBJ2-5; D tentatively fits TRBD1 or TRBD2 (5 bases each). Trimming shortened V by 4 bases and J by 7 bases, and 16 bases separated the two germline ends. The CDR3 has 13 amino acids. Germline V gene lookup returns CDR1 DFQATT and CDR2 SNEGSKA (reference sequence). The CDR3 DNA follows: TGCAGTGCTAATTCGGGACCCACGACGACCCAGTACTTC. Encoded protein: CSANSGPTTTQYF.

Ten or more counts support this clonotype. The rearrangement links TRBV5-1 to TRBJ2-1; a weak D match, TRBD2 (5 bases). CDR1 is SGHRS and CDR2 is YFSETQ in the germline V gene. The ends were cut back, 3 bases at V and 0 bases at J, with 13 bases in the middle. The CDR3 is 16 amino acids. The CDR3 sequence: CASSSIEGSSYNEQFF. The CDR3 region has the DNA TGCGCCAGCAGCTCCATCGAGGGCAGCTCCTACAATGAGCAGTTCTTC.

This clonotype was found many times. The chain recombines TRBV12-3 or TRBV12-4 with TRBJ2-3; D is uncertain. The CDR3 covers 13 residues. Trimming took off 6 bases at V and 1 base at J, with 8 bases between the two ends. CDR3 residues: CASSQPGTDTQYF. The CDR3 nucleotides are TGTGCCAGCAGCCAGCCGGGCACAGATACGCAGTATTTT.

This clonotype was counted ten times or more. The chain has TRBV3-1 and TRBJ1-1; D is possibly TRBD1 (5 bases). V was cut by 0 bases and J by 11 bases, with 19 bases left in between. Germline CDR1 LGHDT, CDR2 YNNKEL (reference sequence). CDR3 length: 15 residues. The CDR3 protein is CASSQDRESRPGAFF. DNA for the CDR3: TGTGCCAGCAGCCAAGATCGGGAGAGCAGGCCAGGGGCTTTCTTT.

This clonotype has at least ten counts. V usage is TRBV5-1 and J usage is TRBJ2-7; 8 positions agree with TRBD1. J gave up 4 bases and V 0 bases, and 9 bases lay outside the gene matches. This CDR3 has 16 residues. CDR1 SGHRS and CDR2 YFSETQ come from the germline V gene. The CDR3 bases are TGCGCCAGCAGCTTGGCGGGACAGGCTAGGTCTTACGAGCAGTACTTC. Translation gives CASSLAGQARSYEQYF. Drawing the rest from reference TRBV5-1 and TRBJ2-7, the complete variable domain is KAGVTQTPRYLIKTRGQQVTLSCSPISGHRSVSWYQQTPGQGLQFLFEYFSETQRNKGNFPGRFSGRQFSNSRSEMNVSTLELGDSALYLCASSLAGQARSYEQYFGPGTRLTVT.